This T cell receptor (beta chain) comes out of a study of beta chain features in type 1 diabetes. Findings and limits, study-wide: VDJ junctions from patients with type 1 diabetes contained fewer insertions and more deletions. The study found moderately but significantly shorter TCRB CDR3s in all four CD4+ subsets of Type 1 diabetes patients.

From germline, CDR1 is SQVTM and CDR2 ANQGSEA. Trimming removed 7 bases from V and 8 bases from J; junction bases left unmatched: 8. The CDR3 contains 13 residues. The sample holds a few counts of this clone. What it binds is unknown. The sequenced template was cDNA made from the entire isolated RNA. The table came from immunoSEQ multiplex PCR; TCRdb's copy has only in-frame clones and leaves some out. In the table there are around 97,000 clones, under 30% of which are singletons. CD4+ naive, central memory, regulatory and stem cell-like memory subsets were isolated by sorting on CD45RO/CCR7/CD25/CD127/CD95/CD27.

This sequence was found in a woman aged 18-30 years with type 1 diabetes. Input material: central memory CD4+ T cells from blood. The chain joins TRBV29-1 to TRBJ1-4; 9 bases align to TRBD1. The CDR3 here is CSAQQGAGEKLFF. In nucleotides, the CDR3 is TGCAGCGCCCAACAGGGGGCCGGGGAAAAACTGTTTTTT.